These 28 T cell receptor beta chains came from one sample sequenced in a study of T cells in Graves' hyperthyroidism and ophthalmopathy. Authors of the study amplified TCR beta CDR3 regions from RNA transcripts. First-round RT-PCR with HTBI primers amplified the TCR CDR3 region. Using its own MiXCR run on the multiplex PCR reads, TCRdb lists one record per CDR3 protein. The sample records around 350,000 distinct CDR3 sequences, around 25% being singletons. Sequences were obtained from blood. All receptors derive from a man aged 45-65 years with Graves' hyperthyroidism.

In its sample, this clonotype was seen many times. This chain links TRBV7-9 with TRBJ2-5; weak D call: TRBD1 (5 bases). Germline loops: CDR1 SEHNR, CDR2 FQNEAQ (reference sequence). The CDR3 sequence is 13 residues long. Trimming removed 7 bases at V and 6 bases at J, with 15 bases between. CDR3 bases: TGTGCCAGCACTTGGGGCTCGACGCAGACCCAGTACTTC. This sequence encodes CASTWGSTQTQYF.

V usage is TRBV27 and J usage is TRBJ1-1; D perhaps matches TRBD1 (5 bases). Germline CDR1 reads MNHEY; CDR2 reads SMNVEV (reference sequence). The CDR3 has 16 amino acids. The V end lost 1 base, the J end lost 7 bases, and 19 bases lay between the germline ends. This CDR3 is CASSLFSGTALNEAFF. CDR3 DNA sequence: TGTGCCAGCAGTTTATTTTCAGGGACCGCCCTTAATGAAGCTTTCTTT.

The chain couples TRBV20-1 to TRBJ2-7, with D tentatively TRBD1 (6 bases). This CDR3 comprises 14 residues. Trimming pared 6 bases from V and 3 bases from J, leaving 18 bases between. The germline V gene has CDR1 DFQATT and CDR2 SNEGSKA (reference sequence). CDR3 DNA: TGCAGTGCCTCATCCGCAGGGGAATACTACGAGCAGTACTTC. The encoded protein is CSASSAGEYYEQYF.

The chain has TRBV6-1 and TRBJ2-7; D is ambiguous. Trimming removed 7 bases at V and 1 base at J, with 14 bases between. The CDR3 is 14 amino acids. Germline CDR1 reads MNHNS; CDR2 reads SASEGT. The chain's CDR3 is CASIISGNSYEQYF. The CDR3 nucleotides are TGTGCCAGCATCATATCTGGGAATTCCTACGAGCAGTACTTC.

The V call is TRBV7-9, the J call TRBJ2-1; 16 bases align to TRBD2. With 7 bases clipped from V and 7 bases from J, the junction kept 13 bases outside the gene matches. Germline lookup yields CDR1 SEHNR and CDR2 FQNEAQ (reference sequence). The length of the CDR3 is 18 residues. CDR3 nucleotides: TGTGCCAGCACCTCGGGACTAGCGGGAGGGGTAGGTAAGAATGAGCAGTTCTTC. As protein: CASTSGLAGGVGKNEQFF.

J is TRBJ1-1 and V is TRBV6-1; D gene uncertain. The ends were cut back, 5 bases at V and 0 bases at J, with 10 bases in the middle. This CDR3 comprises 14 residues. CDR1 is MNHNS, CDR2 SASEGT, per germline. In DNA, the CDR3 is TGTGCCAGCAGTAATCGGGTACTGAACACTGAAGCTTTCTTT. Its translation is CASSNRVLNTEAFF.

V usage is TRBV5-1 and J usage is TRBJ2-7, with D unclear. Germline V lookup: CDR1 SGHRS, CDR2 YFSETQ. The CDR3 is 13 amino acids. Trimming stripped 4 bases from V and 3 bases from J, with 11 bases between. In DNA, the CDR3 is TGCGCCAGCAGCCAGGCGATTAACTACGAGCAGTACTTC. Its protein product is CASSQAINYEQYF.

Points on this clonotype: A much larger clone is a single base away; this may be a read error. V usage is TRBV27 and J usage is TRBJ1-1; D uncertain. The CDR3 runs 12 residues. From germline, CDR1 is MNHEY and CDR2 SMNVEV (reference sequence). Deletions cut 1 base from V and 4 bases from J, with 4 bases between. The CDR3 region is CASSLYGTEAFF. The DNA of the CDR3 is TGTGCCAGCAGTTTATATGGCACTGAAGCTTTCTTT.

V is TRBV3-1 and J is TRBJ2-5; D not certain. The CDR3 contains 14 residues. Deletions cut 0 bases from V and 3 bases from J, with 8 bases between. CDR1 is LGHDT, CDR2 YNNKEL, per germline (reference sequence). CDR3 protein: CASSQDITEETQYF. CDR3 in DNA: TGTGCCAGCAGCCAAGATATCACAGAAGAGACCCAGTACTTC.

A few counts support this clonotype. The rearrangement uses TRBV24-1 and TRBJ2-1; 7 bases line up with TRBD2. CDR3 length: 16 residues. Losses at the gene ends were 1 base for V and 4 bases for J; bases not matched to a gene: 6. Germline V CDR1 and CDR2: KGHDR, SFDVKD. The DNA of the CDR3 is TGTGCCACCAGTGATTTTGGCGGGAGCGAGTACAATGAGCAGTTCTTC. Its protein product is CATSDFGGSEYNEQFF.

This clonotype was detected ten times or more. The chain carries TRBV7-8 and TRBJ2-7; no reliable D call. The CDR3 is 15 residues long. Germline loops: CDR1 SGHVS, CDR2 FQNEAQ. Deletions cut 5 bases from V and 1 base from J, with 15 bases between. CDR3 DNA: TGTGCCAGCAGCCCTAGGCCAGGTCGATCCTACGAGCAGTACTTC. It translates to CASSPRPGRSYEQYF.

This chain links TRBV18 with TRBJ1-2, with 11 bases identical to TRBD1. Germline V CDR1 and CDR2: KGHSH, LQKENI. With V trimmed by 2 bases and J by 4 bases, 6 bases remained unmatched. CDR3 length: 16 residues. The CDR3 loop is CASSPGQGAISYGYTF. The CDR3 DNA sequence: TGTGCCAGCTCACCAGGACAGGGGGCTATCTCCTATGGCTACACCTTC.

J is TRBJ2-1 and V is TRBV27; TRBD2 agrees at 10 bases. V shed 3 bases, J shed 8 bases, and the junction held 13 bases outside the gene matches. CDR1 and CDR2 (germline): MNHEY, SMNVEV (reference sequence). The CDR3 loop spans 17 amino acids. The CDR3 is CASSFLAGVLGSDEQFF. DNA for the CDR3: TGTGCCAGCAGTTTCCTAGCGGGAGTTCTGGGGTCCGATGAGCAGTTCTTC.

As to this clonotype: A much larger clone is a single base away; this may be a read error. This chain joins TRBV3-1 and TRBJ2-7; no definite D call. The CDR3 has 12 amino acids. With 3 bases removed from V and 3 bases from J, the gap between germline ends came to 6 bases. Germline V gives CDR1 LGHDT, CDR2 YNNKEL (reference sequence). The CDR3 loop reads CASSHDGYEQYF. CDR3 coding DNA: TGTGCCAGCAGCCACGACGGCTACGAGCAGTACTTC.

This clonotype has at least ten counts. The chain combines TRBV11-3 with TRBJ1-1, with a weak D call TRBD1 (6 bases). CDR3 length: 14 residues. Germline CDR1 reads SGHNT; CDR2 reads YENEEA. V lost 5 bases, J lost 1 base, and 11 bases lay in between. Here the CDR3 DNA reads TGTGCCAGCAGCATAGGACAGTCGAACACTGAAGCTTTCTTT. This gives the protein CASSIGQSNTEAFF.

This rearrangement joins TRBV20-1 to TRBJ2-5; 13 bases align to TRBD2. This CDR3 has 15 amino acids. J lost 0 bases, V lost 6 bases, and 4 bases had no gene match. Per the germline V gene, CDR1 is DFQATT and CDR2 is SNEGSKA (reference sequence). This CDR3 is CSALLAGGDQETQYF. CDR3 DNA: TGCAGTGCGTTACTAGCGGGAGGGGACCAAGAGACCCAGTACTTC.

J is TRBJ2-2 and V is TRBV2, with TRBD1 matching 8 bases. Germline V gives CDR1 SNHLY, CDR2 FYNNEI. Trimming cost V 5 bases and J 0 bases; bases outside gene matches: 5. CDR3 length: 16 amino acids. DNA for the CDR3: TGTGCCAGCAGTTACCGGACAGGGACGAACACCGGGGAGCTGTTTTTT. This encodes CASSYRTGTNTGELFF. The variable domain in full, with the rest retrieved from reference TRBV2 and TRBJ2-2, is EPEVTQTPSHQVTQMGQEVILRCVPISNHLYFYWYRQILGQKVEFLVSFYNNEISEKSEIFDDQFSVERPDGSNFTLKIRSTKLEDSAMYFCASSYRTGTNTGELFFGEGSRLTVL.

In its sample, this clonotype was seen a few times. This rearrangement joins TRBV18 to TRBJ1-3; perhaps TRBD1 as D (5 bases). The CDR3 length is 14 residues. Germline-derived CDR1 and CDR2 are KGHSH and LQKENI. Trimming left V 3 bases short and J 2 bases short, with 8 bases between. The DNA for the CDR3 is TGTGCCAGCTCACCTCAGGGTCCTGGAAACACCATATATTTT. Translated, it gives CASSPQGPGNTIYF. The full variable domain, in which reference TRBV18 and TRBJ1-3 provide the parts outside the CDR3, is NAGVMQNPRHLVRRRGQEARLRCSPMKGHSHVYWYRQLPEEGLKFMVYLQKENIIDESGMPKERFSAEFPKEGPSILRIQQVVRGDSAAYFCASSPQGPGNTIYFGEGSWLTVV.

This clonotype occurred a few times. V gene TRBV9 combines with J gene TRBJ2-5, with a weak D call TRBD1 (5 bases). The CDR3 extends over 16 amino acids. V was clipped by 0 bases and J by 0 bases, with 12 bases between them. From germline, CDR1 is SGDLS and CDR2 YYNGEE. Here the CDR3 reads CASSVEGVVYQETQYF. CDR3 sequence (DNA): TGTGCCAGCAGCGTAGAAGGGGTAGTGTACCAAGAGACCCAGTACTTC.

The chain employs TRBV12-3 or TRBV12-4 and TRBJ2-1; either TRBD1 or TRBD2 may supply D (7 bases each). The germline V and J ends were trimmed by 7 bases and 7 bases, with 23 bases remaining between them. CDR3 size: 16 residues. CDR3 sequence (DNA): TGTGCCAGCATCCCAGGGAGGGGGCTTATTCAGAATGAGCAGTTCTTC. Encoded protein: CASIPGRGLIQNEQFF.

The rearrangement links TRBV9 to TRBJ2-1; TRBD2 agrees at 7 bases. The CDR3 loop spans 15 amino acids. Looked up from germline, CDR1 is SGDLS and CDR2 is YYNGEE. The junction had 2 bases not matched to a gene; V was cut back by 0 bases and J by 2 bases. CDR3 sequence reads: CASSVAGGPYNEQFF. The CDR3 region has the DNA TGTGCCAGCAGCGTAGCGGGAGGACCCTACAATGAGCAGTTCTTC.

V and J are TRBV7-2 and TRBJ1-2; D is possibly TRBD1 (6 bases). CDR1 is SGHTA and CDR2 is FQGNSA in the germline V gene. This CDR3 comprises 15 residues. V was cut by 4 bases and J by 4 bases, with 16 bases left in between. The CDR3 region has the DNA TGTGCCAGCAGCTCGAGAGGACAGTCCAGCTATGGCTACACCTTC. Translated, it gives CASSSRGQSSYGYTF.

Comment on this clonotype: An end of the junction does not agree with germline; a read error may underlie this. This rearrangement joins TRBV2 to TRBJ2-5, with TRBD2 as a possible D gene (6 bases). Germline lookup yields CDR1 SNHLY and CDR2 FYNNEI. This CDR3 has 12 residues. The CDR3 region has the DNA TGTGCCAGCCGTGAGGGGAGGGAGACCCAGTACTTC. It specifies CASREGRETQYF.

This sequence joins TRBV6-1 and TRBJ1-1; TRBD1 might be the D (5 bases). CDR1 is MNHNS, CDR2 SASEGT, per germline. Trimming removed 6 bases at V and 8 bases at J, with 22 bases between. The CDR3 consists of 15 residues. The CDR3 DNA follows: TGTGCCAGCAGGGTAACTGGGGCCGGGCCCATCGAAGCTTTCTTT. Translated: CASRVTGAGPIEAFF.

The chain carries TRBV3-1 and TRBJ1-3; the D is unclear. CDR3 size: 16 residues. Per germline, CDR1 LGHDT and CDR2 YNNKEL (reference sequence). V was shortened by 0 bases and J by 0 bases, with 9 bases between the two germline ends. The CDR3 here is CASSQDLGFSGNTIYF. The CDR3, as DNA: TGTGCCAGCAGCCAAGATCTCGGGTTCTCTGGAAACACCATATATTTT.

The chain links TRBV7-9 to TRBJ1-1; D is perhaps TRBD1 (6 bases). From germline, CDR1 is SEHNR and CDR2 FQNEAQ (reference sequence). V was pared by 5 bases and J by 8 bases, with 18 bases between. The CDR3 consists of 14 residues. The CDR3: CASSHPRGGLEAFF. CDR3 DNA: TGTGCCAGCAGCCACCCCCGGGGGGGCCTAGAAGCTTTCTTT.

The V and J genes are TRBV6-1 and TRBJ2-1; 12 nucleotides align to TRBD2. The CDR3 has 15 amino acids. Germline V gene sequence: CDR1 MNHNS, CDR2 SASEGT. Losses at the gene ends were 6 bases for V and 8 bases for J; bases not matched to a gene: 8. In nucleotides, the CDR3 is TGTGCCAGCAGGCGACTAGCGGGAGTGTCGGATGAGCAGTTCTTC. Its protein is CASRRLAGVSDEQFF.

The chain joins TRBV7-3 to TRBJ2-1, with 9 bases matching TRBD2. The CDR3 totals 16 residues. Per the germline V gene, CDR1 is SGHTA and CDR2 is FQGTGA. With V trimmed by 0 bases and J by 8 bases, 8 bases remained unmatched. This chain's CDR3 is CASSLTRASGIYEQFF. The CDR3 DNA follows: TGTGCCAGCAGCTTAACGAGGGCTAGCGGGATCTATGAGCAGTTCTTC. Full variable domain (rest looked up from reference TRBV7-3 and TRBJ2-1): GAGVSQTPSNKVTEKGKYVELRCDPISGHTALYWYRQSLGQGPEFLIYFQGTGAADDSGLPNDRFFAVRPEGSVSTLKIQRTERGDSAVYLCASSLTRASGIYEQFFGPGTRLTVL.